Sequencing of this T cell receptor (beta chain) was carried out in a study of T cell repertoires in cytomegalovirus infection. Study at large: It was the public TCR beta signatures that indicated both CMV infection and matching HLA type. General study findings and limits: Adding up the frequency of public TCR beta families identified people who carried CMV plus the relevant HLA. Dominant in the ex vivo response were TCR beta clonotypes restricted by HLA-C and specific for CMV.

TCRdb reprocessed the reads with MiXCR, giving one entry per CDR3 protein. The sample lists around 50,000 distinct CDR3 sequences; around 18% were seen once. This clonotype occurred many times. What it recognizes is unknown. CDR3 length equals 16 residues. With 0 bases removed from V and 2 bases from J, the gap between germline ends came to 13 bases. The V gene's germline CDR1 is SQVTM and CDR2 ANQGSEA. V and J are TRBV29-1 and TRBJ2-2, with no clear D. The clonotype comes from a human donor in good health (CMV status not recorded). Some clones in this sample may be carry-over from other donors' samples. This specimen consisted of CD8+ T cells from cultured PBMCs, obtained from culture after CMV antigen stimulation. In nucleotides, the CDR3 is TGCAGCGTTGAAGATAGATTAGGGAAAAACACCGGGGAGCTGTTTTTT. Translation gives CSVEDRLGKNTGELFF.